This T cell receptor (beta chain) originates from a study of CD8+CD57+ T cells in acquired aplastic anemia. Study details: An average of 3.2 ug of DNA was obtained from sorted CD4+ and CD8+ cells. Study-wide results and caveats: Patients and healthy controls showed no significant CD8+ Simpson's diversity difference. Overlap between patients and controls comprised twenty-nine CD8+ CDR3 sequences.

Ten or more counts support this clonotype. The target antigen is unknown. Trimming left V 5 bases short and J 0 bases short, with 14 bases between. The CDR3 extends over 16 amino acids. Germline-derived CDR1 and CDR2 are MNHNY and SVGAGI (reference sequence). CDR3 and TCR beta VDJ profiling relied on a genomic DNA template. TCRdb itself ran the reads through MiXCR, one entry per CDR3 protein. The data show under 350,000 distinct CDR3 sequences, roughly three fifths seen once. Source material: sorted CD4+, CD8+, or CD8+CD57+ T cells (not recorded which) from PBMCs. This chain uses TRBV6-6 with TRBJ1-5; TRBD1 might be the D (6 bases). The receptor was isolated from a human donor with severe aplastic anemia or a healthy control (not recorded which). CDR3 nucleotide sequence: TGTGCCAGCAGTACCGCCAGGGGCCCTAGCAATCAGCCCCAGCATTTT. Its protein product is CASSTARGPSNQPQHF.